Listed below are T cell receptor beta chains from one sample, sequenced in a study of cytomegalovirus exposure and HLA in healthy donors. Here immunoSEQ multiplex PCR was the method, and the copy in TCRdb shows in-frame clones only, minus some. The sample holds 110,000 or so clones; around two thirds are singletons and the top ten take about 2%. Sequencing was carried out using PBMCs. The receptor set was obtained from a human donor in good health. The CDR3 runs from the conserved cysteine through the conserved F or W. Part of the rows lack a size; the others show once, few, many or a class for expanded clones.

few	11	TRBJ1-2	TRBV28	CASRGPEGYTF
NA	16	TRBJ2-7	TRBV28	CASSSTGGGRTHEQYF
NA	16	TRBJ2-4	TRBV6-6	CASSKGTGVAKNIQYF
NA	13	TRBJ1-1	TRBV10-3	CAISPESNTEAFF
NA	14	TRBJ1-4	TRBV30	CALTGGGSNEKLFF
NA	15	TRBJ2-7	TRBV5-1	CASSYGLAGVIEQYF
NA	18	TRBJ1-4	TRBV28	CASIPQGAQRPYNEKLFF
NA	16	TRBJ1-1	TRBV7-3	CASSLNGQPINTEAFF
NA	15	TRBJ2-3	TRBV7-6	CASRLAGEITDTQYF
NA	18	TRBJ2-5	TRBV5-4	CASSLAGLAGIFQETQYF
NA	18	TRBJ2-2	TRBV2	CASTPRGTVPLNTGELFF
NA	14	TRBJ1-5	TRBV7-2	CASSFGGAGQPQHF
NA	10	TRBJ1-1	TRBV29-1	CSVGQAEAFF
many	15	TRBJ1-5	TRBV19	CASSPADRYNQPQHF
NA	14	TRBJ2-7	TRBV5-1	CASSSTTGTYEQYF
NA	13	TRBJ2-5	TRBV7-9	CASRLAGGETQYF
NA	15	TRBJ2-1	TRBV29-1	CSAGVRTGADNEQFF
few	16	TRBJ2-2	TRBV11-2	CASSLGIAVGTGELFF
NA	16	TRBJ1-4	TRBV7-3	CASSLQGGGGNEKLFF
NA	12	TRBJ1-3	TRBV19	CASQGTGNTIYF
NA	14	TRBJ1-1	TRBV7-6	CASSLGPGNTEAFF
NA	13	TRBJ1-1	TRBV4-3	CASSRRGSTEAFF
few	14	TRBJ2-5	TRBV9	CASSQGAGTETQYF
NA	12	TRBJ2-7	TRBV28	CASSLKLYEQYF
NA	12	TRBJ2-1	TRBV5-1	CASSSPPRGQFF
NA	18	TRBJ2-4	TRBV18	CASSPPGAQVRAKNIQYF
NA	16	TRBJ1-1	TRBV10-2	CASSEGRLTGDTEAFF
few	15	TRBJ2-7	TRBV4-2	CASSQDSGAPYEQYF
NA	13	TRBJ2-6	TRBV30	CAWEARGQNVLTF
NA	16	TRBJ2-7	TRBV28	CASGDTRGKRPYEQYF
NA	16	TRBJ2-1	TRBV19	CASSISAGGARNEQFF
NA	15	TRBJ1-4	TRBV18	CASSPGGHLNEKLFF
NA	15	TRBJ1-2	TRBV7-2	CASSLDTGWNYGYTF
NA	18	TRBJ2-1	TRBV11-1	CASSLEGGRAGPYNEQFF
NA	15	TRBJ1-5	TRBV5-1	CASSPTGGGNQPQHF
NA	15	TRBJ1-2	TRBV30	CAWRALDYNGPGYTF
NA	19	TRBJ1-4	TRBV7-8	CASSLWGWRGQATNEKLFF
few	14	TRBJ1-2	TRBV4-2	CASSQVTSNYGYTF
NA	16	TRBJ2-7	TRBV7-8	CASSSGTIANSYEQYF
few	16	TRBJ2-6	TRBV28	CASSPIQGSGANVLTF
NA	13	TRBJ1-1	TRBV7-6	CASSNDGGTEAFF
NA	13	TRBJ2-1	TRBV7-9	CASSLNFGGKPFF
NA	15	TRBJ2-7	TRBV19	CASSISGGTIYEQYF
NA	14	TRBJ1-1	TRBV6-5	CASSDPGQGESLAF
NA	12	TRBJ2-5	TRBV15	CATSPGGETQYF